This T cell receptor beta chain derives from a study of blood T cell repertoires in COVID-19. There are 15 residues in the CDR3. Germline CDR1 reads SEHNR; CDR2 reads FQNEAQ (reference sequence). Trimming removed 4 bases from V and 4 bases from J, with 14 bases in between. Sequenced by immunoSEQ multiplex PCR; TCRdb stores in-frame clones only, minus some. The sample yields approximately 37,000 clones, roughly 88% seen once. The sequence derives from a human donor in a cohort sampled during active COVID-19. The sequenced sample consisted of peripheral blood. The chain employs TRBV7-9 and TRBJ1-3, with D possibly matching TRBD1 (5 bases). The CDR3 DNA follows: TGTGCCAGCAGCTGGCAGGACATTTCAGGAAACACCATATATTTT. This translates into CASSWQDISGNTIYF.